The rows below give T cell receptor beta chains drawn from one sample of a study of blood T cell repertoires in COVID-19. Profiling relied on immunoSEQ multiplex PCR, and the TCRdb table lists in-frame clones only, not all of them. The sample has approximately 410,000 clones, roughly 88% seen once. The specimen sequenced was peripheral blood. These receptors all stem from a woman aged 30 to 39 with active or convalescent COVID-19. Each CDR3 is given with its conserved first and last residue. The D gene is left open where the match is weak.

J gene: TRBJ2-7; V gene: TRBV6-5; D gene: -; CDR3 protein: CASSYGSGEQYF
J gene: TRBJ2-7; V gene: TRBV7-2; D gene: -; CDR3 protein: CASSLWLGGDEQYF
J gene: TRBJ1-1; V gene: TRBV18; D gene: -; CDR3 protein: CASQSAAARGTEAFF
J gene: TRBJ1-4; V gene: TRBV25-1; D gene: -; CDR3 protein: CASSDRGIKLFF
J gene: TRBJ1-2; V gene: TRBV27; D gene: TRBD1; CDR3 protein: CASTPGGGAGGYTF
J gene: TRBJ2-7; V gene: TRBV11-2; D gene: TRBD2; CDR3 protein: CASSSLGGAGVSYEQYF
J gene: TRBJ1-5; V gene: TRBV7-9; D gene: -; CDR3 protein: CASGGVDQPQHF
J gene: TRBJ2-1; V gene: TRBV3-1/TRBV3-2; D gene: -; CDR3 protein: CASKTLAGNEQFF
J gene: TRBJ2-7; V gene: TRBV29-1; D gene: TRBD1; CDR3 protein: CSVEGTGSSYEQYF
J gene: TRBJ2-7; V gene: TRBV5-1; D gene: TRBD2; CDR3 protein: CASSSGLAGAIRNYEQYF
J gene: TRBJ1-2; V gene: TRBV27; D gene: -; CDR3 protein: CASSLGRNYGYTF
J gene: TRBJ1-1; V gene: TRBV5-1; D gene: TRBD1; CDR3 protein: CASSDDRVLSTEAFF
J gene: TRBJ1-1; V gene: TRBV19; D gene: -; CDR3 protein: CATKVRENTEAFF
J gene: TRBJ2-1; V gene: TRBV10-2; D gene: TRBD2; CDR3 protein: CASRTSAGGEQFF
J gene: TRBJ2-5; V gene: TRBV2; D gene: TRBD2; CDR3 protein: CASRAGGQQETQYF
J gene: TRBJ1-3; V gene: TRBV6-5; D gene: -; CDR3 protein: CASTQGNSGNTIYF
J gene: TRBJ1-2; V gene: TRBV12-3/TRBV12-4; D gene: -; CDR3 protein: CASSSRGYGYTF
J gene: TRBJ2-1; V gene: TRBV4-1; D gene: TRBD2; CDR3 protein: CASSQGSSGGSYNEQFF
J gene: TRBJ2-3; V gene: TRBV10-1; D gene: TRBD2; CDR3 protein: CASMKSGASTDTQYF
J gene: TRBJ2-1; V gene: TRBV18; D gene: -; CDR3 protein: CASSPPQGKQFF
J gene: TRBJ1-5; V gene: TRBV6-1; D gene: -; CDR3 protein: CASSEGPNQPQHF
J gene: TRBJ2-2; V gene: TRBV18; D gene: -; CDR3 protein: CASSPNGGSNTGELFF
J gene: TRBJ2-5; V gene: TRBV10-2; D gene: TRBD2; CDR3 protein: CASSESLAGRETQYF
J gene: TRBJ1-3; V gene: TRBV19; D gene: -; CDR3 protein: CATRFLNTIYF
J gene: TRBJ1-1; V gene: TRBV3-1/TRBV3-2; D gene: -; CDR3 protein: CASSQPTEGNTEAFF
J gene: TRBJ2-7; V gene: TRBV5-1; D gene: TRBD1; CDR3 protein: CASGDRSYEQYF
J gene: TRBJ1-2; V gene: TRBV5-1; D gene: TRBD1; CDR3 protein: CASGDGQGANYGYTF
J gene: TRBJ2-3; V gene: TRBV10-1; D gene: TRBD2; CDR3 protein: CASSEWTSGRDTQYF
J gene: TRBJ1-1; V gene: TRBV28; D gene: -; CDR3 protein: CASSRWEDTEAFF
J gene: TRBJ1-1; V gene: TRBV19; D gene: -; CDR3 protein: CASSIDSLFGGTEAFF
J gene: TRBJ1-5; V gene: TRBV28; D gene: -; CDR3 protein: CASSLRSIGSNQPQHF
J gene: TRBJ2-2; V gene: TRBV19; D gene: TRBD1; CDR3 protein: CATSGTGRAGELFF
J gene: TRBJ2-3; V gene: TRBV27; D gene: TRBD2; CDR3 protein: CASSLTAGGPPDTQYF
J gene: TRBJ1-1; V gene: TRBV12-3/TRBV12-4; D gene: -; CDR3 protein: CASSRHPNTEAFF
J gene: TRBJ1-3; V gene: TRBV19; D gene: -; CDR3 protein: CASTGPGNTIYF
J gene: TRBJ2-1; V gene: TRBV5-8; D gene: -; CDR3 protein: CASRLALAFNEQFF
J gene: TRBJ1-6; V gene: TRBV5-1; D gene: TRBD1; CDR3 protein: CASRPTGTGDNSPLHF
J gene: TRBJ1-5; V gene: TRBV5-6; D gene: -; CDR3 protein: CASSFGGNQPQHF
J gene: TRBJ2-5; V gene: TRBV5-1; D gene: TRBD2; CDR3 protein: CASTRGLAGNQETQYF
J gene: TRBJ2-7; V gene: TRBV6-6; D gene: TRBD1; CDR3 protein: CASSYSLDRAGYEQYF
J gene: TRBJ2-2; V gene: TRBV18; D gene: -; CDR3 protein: CASSPNAGYTGELFF
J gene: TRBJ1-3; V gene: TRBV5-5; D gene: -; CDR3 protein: CASSLTPGPLSGNTIYF
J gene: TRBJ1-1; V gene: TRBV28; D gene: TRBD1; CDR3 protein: CASSGQGLEAFF
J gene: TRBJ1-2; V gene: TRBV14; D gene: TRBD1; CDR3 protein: CASSDAGGGYGYTF
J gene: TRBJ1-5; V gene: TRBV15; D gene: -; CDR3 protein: CATSRDLRSPQHF
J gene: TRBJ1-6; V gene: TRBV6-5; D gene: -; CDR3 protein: CASNTRGWDSPLHF
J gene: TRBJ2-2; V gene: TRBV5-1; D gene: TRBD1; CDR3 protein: CATATGGPGTGTYGELFF
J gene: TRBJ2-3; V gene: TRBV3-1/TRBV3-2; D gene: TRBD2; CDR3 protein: CASSQERETDTQYF
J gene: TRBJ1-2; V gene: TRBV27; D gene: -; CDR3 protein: CASSHSQGNYGYTF
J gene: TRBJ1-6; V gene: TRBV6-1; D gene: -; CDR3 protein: CASSERSGDNNSPLHF
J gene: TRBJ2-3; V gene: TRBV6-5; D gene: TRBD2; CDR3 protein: CASSIGGASDTQYF
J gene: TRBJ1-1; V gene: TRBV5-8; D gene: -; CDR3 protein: CASSLASLLNTEAFF
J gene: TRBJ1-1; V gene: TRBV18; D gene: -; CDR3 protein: CASSSAAELEAFF
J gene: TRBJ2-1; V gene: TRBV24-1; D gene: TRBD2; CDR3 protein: CATSAGGSYNEQFF
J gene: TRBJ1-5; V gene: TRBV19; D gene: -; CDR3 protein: CASSMEWEVNQPQHF
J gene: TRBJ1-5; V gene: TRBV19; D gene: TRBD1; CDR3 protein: CASSSGGSQPQHF